The clone carrying this TCR beta chain was picked up a small number of times. Treatment denoted: randomized to nivolumab then ipilimumab (arm A) or the reverse (arm B). This entry belongs to a study of sequential checkpoint blockade in melanoma. Looking at the study overall: Each arm's sequence ended with maintenance nivolumab.

Assay: immunoSEQ multiplex PCR; the TCRdb copy retains only in-frame clones and omits some. Here the sample spans about 19,000 clones, 73% being singletons. The CDR3 contains 16 residues. The ends were cut back, 2 bases at V and 2 bases at J, with 13 bases in the middle. Germline V gene sequence: CDR1 SGHTA, CDR2 FQGTGA. The sample in question was CD8+ T cells sorted from blood (inferred from file names), obtained from a patient given nivolumab and ipilimumab in sequence. The receptor's source is a human donor with melanoma. The chain is built from TRBV7-3 and TRBJ1-3; D perhaps matches TRBD1 (6 bases). DNA for the CDR3: TGTGCCAGCAGCTTAGGAGGCAGGGGAGCTGGAAACACCATATATTTT. Translated, it gives CASSLGGRGAGNTIYF.